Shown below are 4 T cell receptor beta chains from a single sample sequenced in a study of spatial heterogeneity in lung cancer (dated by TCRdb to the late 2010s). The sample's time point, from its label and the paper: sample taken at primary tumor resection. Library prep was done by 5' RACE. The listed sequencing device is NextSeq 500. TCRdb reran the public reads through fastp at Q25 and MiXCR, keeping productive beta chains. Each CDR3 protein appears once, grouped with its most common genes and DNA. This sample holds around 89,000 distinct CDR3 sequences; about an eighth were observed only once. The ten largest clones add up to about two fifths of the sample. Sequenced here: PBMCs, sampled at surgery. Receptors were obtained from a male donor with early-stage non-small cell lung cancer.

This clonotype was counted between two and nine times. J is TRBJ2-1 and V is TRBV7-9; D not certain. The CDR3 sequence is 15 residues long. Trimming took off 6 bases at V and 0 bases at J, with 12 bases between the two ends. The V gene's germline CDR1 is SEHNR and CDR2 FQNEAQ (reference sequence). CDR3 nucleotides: TGTGCCAGCAGAACGACTCCTAGCTCCTACAATGAGCAGTTCTTC. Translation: CASRTTPSSYNEQFF. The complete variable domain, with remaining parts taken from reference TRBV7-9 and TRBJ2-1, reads DTGVSQNPRHKITKRGQNVTFRCDPISEHNRLYWYRQTLGQGPEFLTYFQNEAQLEKSRLLSDRFSAERPKGSFSTLEIQRTEQGDSAMYLCASRTTPSSYNEQFFGPGTRLTVL.

CDR3 residues: CASGSGDGTDTQYF. DNA for the CDR3: TGCGCCAGTGGTAGCGGGGATGGCACAGATACGCAGTATTTT. This chain links TRBV10-2 with TRBJ2-3; 8 positions match TRBD2. Germline V gene data show CDR1 as WSHSY and CDR2 as SAAADI. After removal of 9 bases from V and 1 base from J, the junction contained 6 bases not matched to a gene. This CDR3 spans 14 amino acids.

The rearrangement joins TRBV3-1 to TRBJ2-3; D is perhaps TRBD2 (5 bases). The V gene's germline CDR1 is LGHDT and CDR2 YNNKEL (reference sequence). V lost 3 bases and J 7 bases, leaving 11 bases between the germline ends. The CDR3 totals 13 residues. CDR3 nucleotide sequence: TGTGCCAGCAGCCAGAATGAGGGCAATACGCAGTATTTT. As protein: CASSQNEGNTQYF.

The CDR3 DNA reads TGTGCCAGCAGCTCTCGGACAGGGGCGGGATACGAGCAGTACTTC. Translated, it gives CASSSRTGAGYEQYF. The V call is TRBV7-9, the J call TRBJ2-7; TRBD1 matches 9 bases. CDR1 and CDR2 from the germline V gene are SEHNR and FQNEAQ (reference sequence). This CDR3 is 15 amino acids long. V trimming: 4 bases; J trimming: 4 bases; junction bases outside the gene matches: 8.